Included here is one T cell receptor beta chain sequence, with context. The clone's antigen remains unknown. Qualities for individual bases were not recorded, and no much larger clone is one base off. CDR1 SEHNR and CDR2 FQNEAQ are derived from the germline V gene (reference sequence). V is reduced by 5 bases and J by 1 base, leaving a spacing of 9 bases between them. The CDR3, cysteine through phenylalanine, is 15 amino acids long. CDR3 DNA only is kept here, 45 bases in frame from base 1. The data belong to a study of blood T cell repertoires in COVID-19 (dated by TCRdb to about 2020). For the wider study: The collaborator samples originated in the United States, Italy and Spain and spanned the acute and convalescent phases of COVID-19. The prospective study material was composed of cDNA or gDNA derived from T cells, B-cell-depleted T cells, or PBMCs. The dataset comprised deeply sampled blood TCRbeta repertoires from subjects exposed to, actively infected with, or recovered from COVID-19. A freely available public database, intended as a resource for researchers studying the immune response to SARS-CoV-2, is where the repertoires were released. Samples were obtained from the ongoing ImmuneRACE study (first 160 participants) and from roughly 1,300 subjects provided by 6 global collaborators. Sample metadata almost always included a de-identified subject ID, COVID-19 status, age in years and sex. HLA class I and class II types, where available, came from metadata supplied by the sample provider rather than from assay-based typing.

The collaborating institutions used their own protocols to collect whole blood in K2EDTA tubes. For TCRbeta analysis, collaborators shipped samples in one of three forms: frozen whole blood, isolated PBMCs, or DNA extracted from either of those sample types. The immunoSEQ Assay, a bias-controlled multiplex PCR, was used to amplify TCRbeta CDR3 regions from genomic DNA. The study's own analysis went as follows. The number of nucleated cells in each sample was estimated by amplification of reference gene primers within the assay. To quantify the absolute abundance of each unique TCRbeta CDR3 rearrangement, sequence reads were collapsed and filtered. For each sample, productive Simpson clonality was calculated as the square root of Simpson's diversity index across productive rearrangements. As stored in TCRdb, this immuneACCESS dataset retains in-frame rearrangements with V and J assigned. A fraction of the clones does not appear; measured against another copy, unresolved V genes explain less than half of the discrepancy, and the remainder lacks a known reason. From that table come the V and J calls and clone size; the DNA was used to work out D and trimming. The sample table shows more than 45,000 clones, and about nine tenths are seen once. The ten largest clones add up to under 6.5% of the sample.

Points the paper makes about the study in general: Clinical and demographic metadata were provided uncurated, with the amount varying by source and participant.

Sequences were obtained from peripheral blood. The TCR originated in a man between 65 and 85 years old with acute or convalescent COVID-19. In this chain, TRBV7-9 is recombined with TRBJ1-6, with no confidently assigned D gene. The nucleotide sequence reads TGTGCCAGCAGCCCGGCGGGTTCCTATAATTCACCCCTCCACTTT. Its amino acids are CASSPAGSYNSPLHF.